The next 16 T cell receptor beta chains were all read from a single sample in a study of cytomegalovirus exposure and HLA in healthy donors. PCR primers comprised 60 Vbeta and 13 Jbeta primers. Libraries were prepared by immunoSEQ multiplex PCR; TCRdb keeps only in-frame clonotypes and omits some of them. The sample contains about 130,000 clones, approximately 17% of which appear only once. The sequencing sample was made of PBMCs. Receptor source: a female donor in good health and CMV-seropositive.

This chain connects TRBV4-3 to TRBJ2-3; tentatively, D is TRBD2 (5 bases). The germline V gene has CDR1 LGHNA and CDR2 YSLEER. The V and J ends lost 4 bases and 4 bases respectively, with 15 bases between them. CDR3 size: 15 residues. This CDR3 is CASSPVGGRPDTQYF. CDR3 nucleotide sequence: TGCGCCAGCAGCCCTGTAGGCGGGCGTCCAGATACGCAGTATTTT.

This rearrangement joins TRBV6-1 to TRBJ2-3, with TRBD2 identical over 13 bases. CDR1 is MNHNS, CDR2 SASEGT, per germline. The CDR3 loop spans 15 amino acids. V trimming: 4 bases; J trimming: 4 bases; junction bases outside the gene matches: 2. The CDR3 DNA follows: TGTGCCAGCAGTGTGGGACTAGCGGGGCCAGATACGCAGTATTTT. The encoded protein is CASSVGLAGPDTQYF.

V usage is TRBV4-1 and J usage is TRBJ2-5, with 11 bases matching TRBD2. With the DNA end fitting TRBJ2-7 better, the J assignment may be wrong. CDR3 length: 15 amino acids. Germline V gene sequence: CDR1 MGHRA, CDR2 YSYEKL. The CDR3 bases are TGCGCCAGCAGCCAAGTCCCTAGCGGGAGGTACGAGCAGTACTTC. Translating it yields CASSQVPSGRYEQYF.

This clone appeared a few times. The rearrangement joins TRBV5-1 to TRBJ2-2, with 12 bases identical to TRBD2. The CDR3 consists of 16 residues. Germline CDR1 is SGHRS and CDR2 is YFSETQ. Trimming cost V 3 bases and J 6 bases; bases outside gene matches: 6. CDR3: CASSSRTSGTAGELFF. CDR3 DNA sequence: TGCGCCAGCAGCTCGCGGACTAGCGGGACCGCCGGGGAGCTGTTTTTT.

CDR3 loop: CATNPGLSSGNTIYF. In DNA form, the CDR3 reads TGTGCCACCAACCCCGGTCTAAGCTCTGGAAACACCATATATTTT. The gene calls are TRBV5-4 and TRBJ1-3; D gene uncertain. The length of the CDR3 is 15 residues. In germline, CDR1 is SGHNT, CDR2 YYREEE (reference sequence). Trimming removed 9 bases at V and 0 bases at J, with 16 bases between.

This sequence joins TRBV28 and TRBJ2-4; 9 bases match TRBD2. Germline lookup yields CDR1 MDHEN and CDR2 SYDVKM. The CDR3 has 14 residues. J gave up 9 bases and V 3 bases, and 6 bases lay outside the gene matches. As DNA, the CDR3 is TGTGCCAGCAGTTTGATAGCGGGAGCGGGCATTCAGTACTTC. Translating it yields CASSLIAGAGIQYF.

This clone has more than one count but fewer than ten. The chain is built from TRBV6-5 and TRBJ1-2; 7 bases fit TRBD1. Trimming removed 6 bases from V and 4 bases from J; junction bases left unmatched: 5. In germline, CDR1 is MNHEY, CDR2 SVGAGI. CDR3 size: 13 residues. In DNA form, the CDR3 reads TGTGCCAGCAGGCGGGACAGTGCCTATGGCTACACCTTC. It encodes CASRRDSAYGYTF.

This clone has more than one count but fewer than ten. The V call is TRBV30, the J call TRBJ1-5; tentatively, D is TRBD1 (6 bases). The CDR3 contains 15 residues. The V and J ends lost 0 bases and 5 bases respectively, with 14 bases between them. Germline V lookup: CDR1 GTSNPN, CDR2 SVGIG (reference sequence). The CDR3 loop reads CAWSVGQTPYQPQHF. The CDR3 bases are TGTGCCTGGAGTGTTGGACAGACTCCCTATCAGCCCCAGCATTTT.

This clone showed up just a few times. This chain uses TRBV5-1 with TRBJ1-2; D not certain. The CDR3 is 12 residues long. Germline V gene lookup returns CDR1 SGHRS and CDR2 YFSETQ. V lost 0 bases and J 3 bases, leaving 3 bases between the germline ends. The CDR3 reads CASSLDYYGYTF. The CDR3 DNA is TGCGCCAGCAGCTTGGACTACTATGGCTACACCTTC. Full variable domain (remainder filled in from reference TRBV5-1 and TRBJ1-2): KAGVTQTPRYLIKTRGQQVTLSCSPISGHRSVSWYQQTPGQGLQFLFEYFSETQRNKGNFPGRFSGRQFSNSRSEMNVSTLELGDSALYLCASSLDYYGYTFGSGTRLTVV.

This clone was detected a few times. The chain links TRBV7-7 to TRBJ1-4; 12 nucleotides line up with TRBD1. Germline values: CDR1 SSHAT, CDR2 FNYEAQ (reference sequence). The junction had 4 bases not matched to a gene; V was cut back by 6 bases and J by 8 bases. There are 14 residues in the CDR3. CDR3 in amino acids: CASSSGTGGEKLFF. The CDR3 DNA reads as TGTGCCAGCAGTAGCGGGACAGGGGGCGAAAAACTGTTTTTT.

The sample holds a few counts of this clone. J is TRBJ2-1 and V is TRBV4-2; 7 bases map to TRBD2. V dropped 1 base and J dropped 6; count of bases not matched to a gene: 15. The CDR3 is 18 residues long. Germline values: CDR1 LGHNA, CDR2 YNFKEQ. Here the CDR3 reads CASSQVGLGLAARNEQFF. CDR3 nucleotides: TGTGCCAGCAGCCAAGTGGGGCTTGGGCTAGCGGCCCGCAATGAGCAGTTCTTC.

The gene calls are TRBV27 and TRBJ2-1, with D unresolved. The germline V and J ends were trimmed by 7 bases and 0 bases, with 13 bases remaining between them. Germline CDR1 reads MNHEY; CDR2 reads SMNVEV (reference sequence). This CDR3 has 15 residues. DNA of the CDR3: TGTGCCAGCAACGTTGTTAGGAGCTCCTACAATGAGCAGTTCTTC. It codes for CASNVVRSSYNEQFF.

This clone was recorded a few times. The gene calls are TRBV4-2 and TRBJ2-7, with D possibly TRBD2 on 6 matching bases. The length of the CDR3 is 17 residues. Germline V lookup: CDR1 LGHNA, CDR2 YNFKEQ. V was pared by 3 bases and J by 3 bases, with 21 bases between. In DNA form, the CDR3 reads TGTGCCAGCAGCCAGAGTCTAGGCGGGAATCGGTTCTACGAGCAGTACTTC. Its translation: CASSQSLGGNRFYEQYF.

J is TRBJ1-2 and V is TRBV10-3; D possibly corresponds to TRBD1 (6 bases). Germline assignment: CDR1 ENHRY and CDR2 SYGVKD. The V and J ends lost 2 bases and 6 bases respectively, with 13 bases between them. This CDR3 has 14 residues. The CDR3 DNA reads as TGTGCCATCAGTGAGCCATGGACAGCGGATGGCTACACCTTC. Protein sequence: CAISEPWTADGYTF.

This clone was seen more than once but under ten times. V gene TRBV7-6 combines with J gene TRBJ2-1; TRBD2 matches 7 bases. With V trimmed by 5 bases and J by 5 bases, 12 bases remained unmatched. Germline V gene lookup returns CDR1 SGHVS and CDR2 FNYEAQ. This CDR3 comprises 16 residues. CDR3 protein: CASSLQPPGLNNEQFF. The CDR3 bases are TGTGCCAGCAGCCTACAACCTCCGGGACTAAACAATGAGCAGTTCTTC.

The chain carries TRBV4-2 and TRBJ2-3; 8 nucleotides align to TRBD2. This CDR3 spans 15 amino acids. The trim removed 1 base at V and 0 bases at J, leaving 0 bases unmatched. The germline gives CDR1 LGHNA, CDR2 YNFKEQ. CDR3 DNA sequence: TGTGCCAGCAGCCAAGCTAGCGGGAGCACAGATACGCAGTATTTT. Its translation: CASSQASGSTDTQYF.